Sequencing of this T cell receptor beta chain was carried out in a study of cytotoxic CD8 clonotypes in ibrutinib-treated CLL. The protocol was immunoSEQ multiplex PCR, while the TCRdb copy is restricted to in-frame clones and leaves out a portion. The sample has about 200,000 clones, roughly 72% seen once. Germline V gene lookup returns CDR1 GTSNPN and CDR2 SVGIG (reference sequence). This CDR3 has 13 amino acids. Trimming removed 0 bases at V and 11 bases at J, with 14 bases between. The clonotype originates from a human donor with chronic lymphocytic leukemia. Specimen: PBMCs, collected after 24 months of ibrutinib treatment. The chain employs TRBV30 and TRBJ1-5; D is uncertain. CDR3 region: CAWSVEENQAQHF. DNA for the CDR3: TGTGCCTGGAGTGTAGAGGAGAATCAAGCCCAGCATTTT.